A single sample is the source of the 9 T cell receptor beta chains below, sequenced in a study of identifying expanded T cells in peripheral blood. Sequenced by immunoSEQ multiplex PCR; TCRdb stores in-frame clones only, minus some. In the table there are some 75,000 clones, roughly 90% of which are singletons. Sample: blood. These TCRs come from a person between 18 and 70 years old in good health.

The rearrangement uses TRBV6-5 and TRBJ1-2; D is unclear. With 6 bases removed from V and 0 bases from J, the gap between germline ends came to 14 bases. The CDR3 is made up of 15 amino acids. CDR1 MNHEY and CDR2 SVGAGI come from the germline V gene. CDR3 nucleotide sequence: TGTGCCAGCAGGAGGCGGCCAGGAGCTAACTATGGCTACACCTTC. Translated, it gives CASRRRPGANYGYTF.

This clone was recorded once. J is TRBJ1-2 and V is TRBV7-2; a possible D gene is TRBD1 (5 bases). Trimming removed 5 bases at V and 5 bases at J, with 12 bases between. CDR3 length equals 13 residues. The V gene's germline CDR1 is SGHTA and CDR2 FQGNSA. The CDR3 loop is CASSPPGGYGYTF. The DNA of the CDR3 is TGTGCCAGCAGCCCCCCGGGGGGGTATGGCTACACCTTC.

This rearrangement joins TRBV7-2 to TRBJ2-2, with D possibly being TRBD1 or TRBD2 (5 bases each). Trimming cost V 5 bases and J 4 bases, with 14 bases left between them. CDR1 is SGHTA, CDR2 FQGNSA, per germline. The CDR3 loop spans 15 amino acids. The chain's CDR3 is CASSKSGPITGELFF. Here the CDR3 DNA reads TGTGCCAGCAGCAAATCGGGACCTATCACCGGGGAGCTGTTTTTT.

The chain employs TRBV6-5 and TRBJ1-2; 7 positions agree with TRBD1. V shed 6 bases and J 3 bases; nucleotides not matched to a gene: 4. CDR1 and CDR2 (germline): MNHEY, SVGAGI. The CDR3 has 13 residues. The CDR3 DNA reads as TGTGCCAGCAGCTCACAGGGGTACTATGGCTACACCTTC. It encodes CASSSQGYYGYTF.

This sequence joins TRBV21-1 and TRBJ2-6. TRBV21-1 is a pseudogene locus. CDR3 length: 18 amino acids. In DNA, the CDR3 is TGTGCCAGCAGCAAAAATCGGCAGACCATCTCTGGGGCCAACGTCCTGACTTTC. Protein: CASSKNRQTISGANVLTF.

V gene TRBV28 combines with J gene TRBJ1-5, with D hard to call. Germline CDR1 reads MDHEN; CDR2 reads SYDVKM. The CDR3 contains 12 residues. With 5 bases removed from V and 7 bases from J, the gap between germline ends came to 9 bases. CDR3 nucleotide sequence: TGTGCCAGCAGTGTGGGAGGCCAGCCCCAGCATTTT. This codes for CASSVGGQPQHF.

The rearrangement links TRBV5-4 to TRBJ1-1; perhaps TRBD1 as D (6 bases). This CDR3 is 12 amino acids long. Germline CDR1 reads SGHNT; CDR2 reads YYREEE (reference sequence). V lost 0 bases to trimming and J lost 9 bases, with 9 bases between them. The CDR3 region has the DNA TGTGCCAGCAGCTTGGAGGGGGGTAAAGCTTTCTTT. As protein: CASSLEGGKAFF.

This chain links TRBV2 with TRBJ2-1; TRBD1 matches at 7 bases. The CDR3 has 16 amino acids. V trimming: 4 bases; J trimming: 3 bases; junction bases outside the gene matches: 9. In germline, CDR1 is SNHLY, CDR2 FYNNEI. This chain's CDR3 is CASSGTGTVRYNEQFF. The CDR3 region has the DNA TGTGCCAGCAGTGGGACCGGGACAGTACGCTACAATGAGCAGTTCTTC.

This clone has a handful of counts. The chain joins TRBV27 to TRBJ1-2, with D unresolved. The CDR3 sequence is 14 residues long. CDR1 is MNHEY, CDR2 SMNVEV, per germline (reference sequence). Trimming removed 6 bases from V and 8 bases from J, with 19 bases in between. The CDR3 is CASRVVGGDQGYTF. CDR3 sequence (DNA): TGTGCCAGCAGGGTGGTGGGCGGGGATCAGGGCTACACCTTC.